The T cell receptor (beta chain) under discussion was sequenced for a study of cytomegalovirus exposure and HLA in healthy donors. This clone was seen only once. V dropped 5 bases and J dropped 4 bases, with 13 bases sitting between them. The CDR3 is 14 residues long. Germline V gene sequence: CDR1 PRHDT, CDR2 FYEKMQ (reference sequence). PCR involved 60 Vbeta and 13 Jbeta primers. Assay used: immunoSEQ multiplex PCR; TCRdb lists only in-frame clones, some missing. Here the sample spans some 150,000 clones, approximately 80% being singletons. The chain links TRBV13 to TRBJ2-3; a possible D gene is TRBD2 (5 bases). Sequencing used PBMCs. This TCR derives from a man younger than 45 in good health and CMV-seropositive. In DNA form, the CDR3 reads TGTGCCAGCAGCGCCGGGAAGGTCTCAGATACGCAGTATTTT. Protein sequence: CASSAGKVSDTQYF.